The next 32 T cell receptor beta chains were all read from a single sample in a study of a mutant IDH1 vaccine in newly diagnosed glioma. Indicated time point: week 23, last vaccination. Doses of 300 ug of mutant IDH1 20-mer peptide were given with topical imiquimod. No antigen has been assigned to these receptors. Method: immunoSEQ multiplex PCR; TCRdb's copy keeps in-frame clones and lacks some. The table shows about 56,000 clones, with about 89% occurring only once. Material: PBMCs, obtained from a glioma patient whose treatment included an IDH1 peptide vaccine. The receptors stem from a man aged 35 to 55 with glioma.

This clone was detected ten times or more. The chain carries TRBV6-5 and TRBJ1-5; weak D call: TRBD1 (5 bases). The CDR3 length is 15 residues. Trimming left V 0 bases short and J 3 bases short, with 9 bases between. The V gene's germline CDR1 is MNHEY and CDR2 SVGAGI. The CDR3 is CASSYSGVTNQPQHF. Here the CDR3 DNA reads TGTGCCAGCAGTTACTCGGGGGTCACCAATCAGCCCCAGCATTTT.

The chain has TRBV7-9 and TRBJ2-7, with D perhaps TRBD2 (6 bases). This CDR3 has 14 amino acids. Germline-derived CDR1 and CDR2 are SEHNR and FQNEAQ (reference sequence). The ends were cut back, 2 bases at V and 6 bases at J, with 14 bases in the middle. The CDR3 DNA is TGTGCCAGCAGCTTATTTCAGGGAGGAGGCGAGCAGTACTTC. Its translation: CASSLFQGGGEQYF.

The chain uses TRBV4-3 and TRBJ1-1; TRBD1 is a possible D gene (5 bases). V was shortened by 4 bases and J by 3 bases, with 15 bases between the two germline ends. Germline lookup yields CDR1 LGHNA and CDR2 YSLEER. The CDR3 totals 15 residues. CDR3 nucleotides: TGCGCCAGCAGCCTTTCCAGGGTTTTGGACACTGAAGCTTTCTTT. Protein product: CASSLSRVLDTEAFF.

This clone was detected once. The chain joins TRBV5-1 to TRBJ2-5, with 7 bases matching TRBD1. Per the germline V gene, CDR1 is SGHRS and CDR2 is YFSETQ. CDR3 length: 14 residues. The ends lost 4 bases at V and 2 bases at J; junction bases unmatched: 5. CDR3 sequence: CASSEGQTQETQYF. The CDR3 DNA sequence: TGCGCCAGCAGCGAGGGACAGACGCAAGAGACCCAGTACTTC.

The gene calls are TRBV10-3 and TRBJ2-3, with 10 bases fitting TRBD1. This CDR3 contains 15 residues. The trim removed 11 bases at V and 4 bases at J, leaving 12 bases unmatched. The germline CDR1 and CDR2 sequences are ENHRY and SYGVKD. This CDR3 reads CASCSGTGAADTQYF. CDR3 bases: TGTGCCTCGTGTAGTGGGACAGGGGCTGCAGATACGCAGTATTTT.

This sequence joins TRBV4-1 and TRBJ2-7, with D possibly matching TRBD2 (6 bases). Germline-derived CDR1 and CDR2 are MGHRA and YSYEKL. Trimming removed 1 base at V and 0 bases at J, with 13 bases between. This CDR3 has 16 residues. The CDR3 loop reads CASSQGAGLLSYEQYF. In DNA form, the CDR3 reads TGCGCCAGCAGCCAAGGGGCGGGACTGCTCTCCTACGAGCAGTACTTC.

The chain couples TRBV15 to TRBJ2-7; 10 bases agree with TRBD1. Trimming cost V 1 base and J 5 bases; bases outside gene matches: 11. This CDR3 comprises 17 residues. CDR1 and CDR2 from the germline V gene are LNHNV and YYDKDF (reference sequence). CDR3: CATSRAFDRGRNDEQYF. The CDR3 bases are TGTGCCACCAGCAGAGCCTTTGACAGGGGGCGGAACGACGAGCAGTACTTC.

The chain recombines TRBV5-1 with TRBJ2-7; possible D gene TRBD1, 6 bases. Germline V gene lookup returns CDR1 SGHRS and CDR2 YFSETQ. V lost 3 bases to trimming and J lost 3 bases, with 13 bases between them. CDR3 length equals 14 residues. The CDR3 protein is CASSSTLDSYEQYF. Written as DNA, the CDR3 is TGCGCCAGCAGCTCGACACTGGACAGCTACGAGCAGTACTTC.

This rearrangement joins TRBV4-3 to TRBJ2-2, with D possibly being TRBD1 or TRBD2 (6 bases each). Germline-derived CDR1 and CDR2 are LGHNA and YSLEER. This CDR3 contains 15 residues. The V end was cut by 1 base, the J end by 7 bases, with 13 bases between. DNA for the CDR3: TGCGCCAGCAGCCAAGTTTGGGGGGCTGTCGGGGAGCTGTTTTTT. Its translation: CASSQVWGAVGELFF.

This CDR3 is CASSSEMWASSQYF. In DNA, the CDR3 is TGTGCCAGCAGTTCCGAGATGTGGGCCTCTTCGCAGTATTTT. The V call is TRBV6-5, the J call TRBJ2-3; D ambiguous. The CDR3 consists of 14 residues. CDR1 and CDR2 (germline): MNHEY, SVGAGI. Trimming took off 4 bases at V and 10 bases at J, with 18 bases between the two ends.

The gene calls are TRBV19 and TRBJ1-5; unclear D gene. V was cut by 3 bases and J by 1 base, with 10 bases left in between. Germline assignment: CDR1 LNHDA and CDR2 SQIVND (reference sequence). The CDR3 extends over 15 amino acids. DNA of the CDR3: TGTGCCAGTAGTATCTATTACACCAGCAATCAGCCCCAGCATTTT. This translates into CASSIYYTSNQPQHF.

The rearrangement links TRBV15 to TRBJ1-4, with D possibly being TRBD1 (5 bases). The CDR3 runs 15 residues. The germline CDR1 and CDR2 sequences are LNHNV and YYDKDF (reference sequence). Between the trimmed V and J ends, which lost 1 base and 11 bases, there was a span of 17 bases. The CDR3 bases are TGTGCCACCAGCAGAGGAGGGGAGCTAGTGGGGAAACTGTTTTTT. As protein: CATSRGGELVGKLFF.

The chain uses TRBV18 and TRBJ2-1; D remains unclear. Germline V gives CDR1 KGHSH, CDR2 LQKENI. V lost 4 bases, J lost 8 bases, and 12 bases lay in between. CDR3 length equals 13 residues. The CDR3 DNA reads TGTGCCAGCTCACGAATAGCCACCGATGAGCAGTTCTTC. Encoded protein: CASSRIATDEQFF.

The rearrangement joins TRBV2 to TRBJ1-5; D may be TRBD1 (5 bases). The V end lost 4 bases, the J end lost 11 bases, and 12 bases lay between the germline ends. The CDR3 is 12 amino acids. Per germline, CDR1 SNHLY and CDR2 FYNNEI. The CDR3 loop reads CASSGDFRSQHF. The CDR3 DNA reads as TGTGCCAGCAGTGGGGACTTCAGATCCCAGCATTTT.

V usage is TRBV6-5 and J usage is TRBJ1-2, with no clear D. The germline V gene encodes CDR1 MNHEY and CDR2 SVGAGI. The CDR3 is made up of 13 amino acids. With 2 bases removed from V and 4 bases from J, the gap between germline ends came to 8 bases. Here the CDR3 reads CASSYGGLYGYTF. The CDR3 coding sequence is TGTGCCAGCAGTTACGGAGGTCTCTATGGCTACACCTTC.

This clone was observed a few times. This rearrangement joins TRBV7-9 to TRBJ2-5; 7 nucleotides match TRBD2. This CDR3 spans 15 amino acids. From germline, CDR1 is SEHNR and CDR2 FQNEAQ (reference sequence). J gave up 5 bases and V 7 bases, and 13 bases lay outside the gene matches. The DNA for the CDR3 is TGTGCCAGCACCGGGGACTACCAAGGATGGGAGACCCAGTACTTC. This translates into CASTGDYQGWETQYF.

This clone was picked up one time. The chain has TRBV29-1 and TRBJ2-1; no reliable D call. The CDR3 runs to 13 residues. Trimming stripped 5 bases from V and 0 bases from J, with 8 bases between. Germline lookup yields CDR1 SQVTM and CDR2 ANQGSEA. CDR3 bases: TGCAGCGTTAATCCCGGCTCCTACAATGAGCAGTTCTTC. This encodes CSVNPGSYNEQFF.

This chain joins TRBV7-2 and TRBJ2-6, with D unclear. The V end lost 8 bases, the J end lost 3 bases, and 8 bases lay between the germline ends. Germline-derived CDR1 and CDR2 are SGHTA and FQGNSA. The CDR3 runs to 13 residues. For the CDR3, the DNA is TGTGCCAGCTTGCGCGGTGGGGCCAACGTCCTGACTTTC. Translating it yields CASLRGGANVLTF. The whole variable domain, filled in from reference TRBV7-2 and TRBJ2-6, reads GAGVSQSPSNKVTEKGKDVELRCDPISGHTALYWYRQSLGQGLEFLIYFQGNSAPDKSGLPSDRFSAERTGGSVSTLTIQRTQQEDSAVYLCASLRGGANVLTFGAGSRLTVL.

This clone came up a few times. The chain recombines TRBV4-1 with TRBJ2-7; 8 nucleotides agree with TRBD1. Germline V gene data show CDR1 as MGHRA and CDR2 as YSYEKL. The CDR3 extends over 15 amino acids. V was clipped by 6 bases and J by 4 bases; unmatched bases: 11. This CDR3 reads CASRQQGVSLYEQYF. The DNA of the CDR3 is TGCGCCAGCAGACAACAGGGGGTGTCTCTATACGAGCAGTACTTC.

The CDR3 nucleotides are TGTGCCAGTAATGAAGGGAACTACTATGGCTACACCTTC. It translates to CASNEGNYYGYTF. J is TRBJ1-2 and V is TRBV19; D is ambiguous. The V gene's germline CDR1 is LNHDA and CDR2 SQIVND (reference sequence). The CDR3 runs 13 residues. V was clipped by 7 bases and J by 3 bases, with 12 bases between them.

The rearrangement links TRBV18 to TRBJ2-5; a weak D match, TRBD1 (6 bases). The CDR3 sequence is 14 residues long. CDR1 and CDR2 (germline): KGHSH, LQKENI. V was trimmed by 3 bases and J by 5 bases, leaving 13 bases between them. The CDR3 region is CASSPPGTSETQYF. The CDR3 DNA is TGTGCCAGCTCACCGCCCGGGACATCGGAGACCCAGTACTTC.

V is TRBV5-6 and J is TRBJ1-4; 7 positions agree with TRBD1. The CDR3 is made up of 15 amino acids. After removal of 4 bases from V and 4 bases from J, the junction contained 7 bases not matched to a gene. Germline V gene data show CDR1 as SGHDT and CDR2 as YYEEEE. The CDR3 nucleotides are TGTGCCAGCAGCGCGACAGGGTTGGTTAATGAAAAACTGTTTTTT. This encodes CASSATGLVNEKLFF.

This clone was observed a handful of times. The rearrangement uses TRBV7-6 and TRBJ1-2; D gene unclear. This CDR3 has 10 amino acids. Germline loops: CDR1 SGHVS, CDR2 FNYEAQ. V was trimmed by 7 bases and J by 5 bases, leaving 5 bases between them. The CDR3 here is CASKAYGYTF. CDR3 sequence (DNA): TGTGCCAGCAAGGCTTATGGCTACACCTTC.

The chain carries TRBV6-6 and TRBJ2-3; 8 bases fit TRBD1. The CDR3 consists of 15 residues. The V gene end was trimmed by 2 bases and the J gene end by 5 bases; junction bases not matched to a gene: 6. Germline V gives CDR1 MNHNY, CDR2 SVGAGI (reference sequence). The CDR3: CASSYGAGGRDTQYF. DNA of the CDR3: TGTGCCAGCAGTTACGGGGCAGGGGGCAGAGATACGCAGTATTTT.

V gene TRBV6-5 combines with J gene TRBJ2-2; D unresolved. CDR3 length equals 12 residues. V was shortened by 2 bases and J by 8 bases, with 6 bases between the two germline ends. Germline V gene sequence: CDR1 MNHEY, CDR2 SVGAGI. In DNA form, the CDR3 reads TGTGCCAGCAGTTACAAGTCAGGGGAGCTGTTTTTT. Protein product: CASSYKSGELFF.

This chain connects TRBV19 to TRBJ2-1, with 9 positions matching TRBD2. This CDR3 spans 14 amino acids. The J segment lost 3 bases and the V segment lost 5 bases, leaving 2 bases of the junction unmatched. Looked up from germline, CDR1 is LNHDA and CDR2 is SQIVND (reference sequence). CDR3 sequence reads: CASSASGVYNEQFF. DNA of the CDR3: TGTGCCAGTAGTGCTAGCGGGGTCTACAATGAGCAGTTCTTC. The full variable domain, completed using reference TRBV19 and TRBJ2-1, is DGGITQSPKYLFRKEGQNVTLSCEQNLNHDAMYWYRQDPGQGLRLIYYSQIVNDFQKGDIAEGYSVSREKKESFPLTVTSAQKNPTAFYLCASSASGVYNEQFFGPGTRLTVL.

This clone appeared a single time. The CDR3 DNA follows: TGTGCCAGCGGGGACCGGGAGCTCTATCACTCTGGGGCCAACGTCCTGACTTTC. Amino acids: CASGDRELYHSGANVLTF. This chain links TRBV27 with TRBJ2-6, with a tentative D call TRBD2 (6 bases). Looked up from germline, CDR1 is MNHEY and CDR2 is SMNVEV (reference sequence). The CDR3 is 18 amino acids. V lost 8 bases and J 0 bases, leaving 20 bases between the germline ends.

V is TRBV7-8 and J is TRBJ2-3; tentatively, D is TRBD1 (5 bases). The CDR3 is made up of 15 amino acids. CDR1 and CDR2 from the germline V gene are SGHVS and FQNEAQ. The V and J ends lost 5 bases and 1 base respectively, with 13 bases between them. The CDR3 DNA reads TGTGCCAGCAGCACACAGGCAGGGCGCACAGATACGCAGTATTTT. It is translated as CASSTQAGRTDTQYF. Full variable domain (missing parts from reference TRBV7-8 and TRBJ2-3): GAGVSQSPRYKVAKRGQDVALRCDPISGHVSLFWYQQALGQGPEFLTYFQNEAQLDKSGLPSDRFFAERPEGSVSTLKIQRTQQEDSAVYLCASSTQAGRTDTQYFGPGTRLTVL.

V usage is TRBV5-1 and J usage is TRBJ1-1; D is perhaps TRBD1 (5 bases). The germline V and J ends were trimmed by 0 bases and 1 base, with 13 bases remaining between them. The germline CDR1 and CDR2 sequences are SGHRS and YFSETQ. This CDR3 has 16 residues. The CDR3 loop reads CASSLGGGRQNTEAFF. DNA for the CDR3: TGCGCCAGCAGCTTGGGGGGCGGGCGGCAGAACACTGAAGCTTTCTTT.

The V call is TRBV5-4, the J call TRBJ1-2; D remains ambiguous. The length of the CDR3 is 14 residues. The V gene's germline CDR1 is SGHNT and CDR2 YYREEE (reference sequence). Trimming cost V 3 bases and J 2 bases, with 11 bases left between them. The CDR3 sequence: CASSSGKVNYGYTF. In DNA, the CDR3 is TGTGCCAGCAGCTCCGGCAAAGTGAACTATGGCTACACCTTC.

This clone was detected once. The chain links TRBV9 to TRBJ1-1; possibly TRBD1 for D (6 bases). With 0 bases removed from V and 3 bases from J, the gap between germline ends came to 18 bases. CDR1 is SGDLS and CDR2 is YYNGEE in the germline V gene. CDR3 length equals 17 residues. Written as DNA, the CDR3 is TGTGCCAGCAGCGTAGTGGGGCAGGGGATAAGGGACACTGAAGCTTTCTTT. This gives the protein CASSVVGQGIRDTEAFF. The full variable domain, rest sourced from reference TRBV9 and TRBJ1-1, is DSGVTQTPKHLITATGQRVTLRCSPRSGDLSVYWYQQSLDQGLQFLIQYYNGEERAKGNILERFSAQQFPDLHSELNLSSLELGDSALYFCASSVVGQGIRDTEAFFGQGTRLTVV.

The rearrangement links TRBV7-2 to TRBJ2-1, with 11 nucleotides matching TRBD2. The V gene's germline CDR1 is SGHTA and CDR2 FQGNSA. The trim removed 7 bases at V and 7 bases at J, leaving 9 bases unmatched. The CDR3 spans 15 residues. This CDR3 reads CASTPPGLAENEQFF. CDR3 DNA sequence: TGTGCCAGCACCCCCCCGGGACTAGCGGAAAATGAGCAGTTCTTC. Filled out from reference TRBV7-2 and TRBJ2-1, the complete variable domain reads GAGVSQSPSNKVTEKGKDVELRCDPISGHTALYWYRQSLGQGLEFLIYFQGNSAPDKSGLPSDRFSAERTGGSVSTLTIQRTQQEDSAVYLCASTPPGLAENEQFFGPGTRLTVL.